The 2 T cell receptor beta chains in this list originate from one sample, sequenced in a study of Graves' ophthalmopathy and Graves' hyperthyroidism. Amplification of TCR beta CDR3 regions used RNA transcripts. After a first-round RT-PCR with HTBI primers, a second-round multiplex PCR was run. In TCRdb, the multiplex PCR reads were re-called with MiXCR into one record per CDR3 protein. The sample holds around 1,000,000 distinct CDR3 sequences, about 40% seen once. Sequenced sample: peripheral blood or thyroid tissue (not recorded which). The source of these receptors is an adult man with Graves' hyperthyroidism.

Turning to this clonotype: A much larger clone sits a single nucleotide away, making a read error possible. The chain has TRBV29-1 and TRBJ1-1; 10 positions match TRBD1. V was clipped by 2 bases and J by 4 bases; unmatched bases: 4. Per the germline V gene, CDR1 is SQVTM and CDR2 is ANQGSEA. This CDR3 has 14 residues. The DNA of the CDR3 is TGCAGCGTTGAACAGGGACAGGGGCGCACTGAAGCTTTCTTT. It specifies CSVEQGQGRTEAFF.

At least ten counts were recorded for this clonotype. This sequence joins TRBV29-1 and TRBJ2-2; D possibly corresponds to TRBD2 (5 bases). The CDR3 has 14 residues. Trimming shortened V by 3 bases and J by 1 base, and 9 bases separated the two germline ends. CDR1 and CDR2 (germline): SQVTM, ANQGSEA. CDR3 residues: CSVDGSENTGELFF. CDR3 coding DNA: TGCAGCGTTGATGGTAGCGAGAACACCGGGGAGCTGTTTTTT.